This T cell receptor (beta chain) stems from a study of response to subunit inactivated influenza vaccine. General study findings and limits: Each seasonal flu vaccination may recruit only limited new T cells, authors suggested.

Per the germline V gene, CDR1 is SGHAT and CDR2 is FQNNGV. Trimming shortened V by 5 bases and J by 5 bases, and 21 bases separated the two germline ends. The CDR3 totals 16 residues. A remark on this clonotype: Its antigen is currently unknown.

A single record per CDR3 protein comes from TCRdb applying MiXCR to the RT-PCR reads. The sample includes 500,000 to 600,000 distinct CDR3 sequences, more than 15% of them seen just once. The material sequenced was CD4+ T cells sorted from PBMCs, taken less than 30 months after vaccination. This receptor was identified in a man aged 45 to 70 who received an inactivated influenza vaccine. The chain carries TRBV11-2 and TRBJ2-5; possible D gene TRBD1, 6 bases. The CDR3 DNA reads TGTGCCAGCAGCCACGGGACAAGGGGATTTATGGAGACCCAGTACTTC. Translation: CASSHGTRGFMETQYF.